What follows are 17 T cell receptor beta chains derived from one specimen sequenced in a study of T cell responses to AZD1222 COVID-19 vaccine. The assay was immunoSEQ multiplex PCR, and TCRdb's table has in-frame clones only and misses some. The repertoire holds 150,000 to 200,000 clones, with approximately 93% as singletons. Sequencing was performed on peripheral blood, taken on day 0 of AZD1222 vaccination. The source of these receptors is an adult in good health.

This chain links TRBV19 with TRBJ1-5; D is unresolved. Germline loops: CDR1 LNHDA, CDR2 SQIVND (reference sequence). V gave up 5 bases and J gave up 7 bases, with 12 bases separating them. The CDR3 is made up of 13 amino acids. In DNA, the CDR3 is TGTGCCAGTAGTCCTTCTGTTTCACAGCCCCAGCATTTT. Its protein product is CASSPSVSQPQHF.

The CDR3 loop reads CASSLYQGTPYGYTF. CDR3 DNA: TGTGCCAGCAGTTTATACCAGGGTACTCCCTATGGCTACACCTTC. This rearrangement joins TRBV27 to TRBJ1-2, with D maybe TRBD1 (5 bases). This CDR3 contains 15 residues. From germline, CDR1 is MNHEY and CDR2 SMNVEV (reference sequence). The V end lost 1 base, the J end lost 4 bases, and 13 bases lay between the germline ends.

The J gene is TRBJ2-7, the V gene TRBV5-4; the D is unclear. The V and J ends lost 0 bases and 1 base respectively, with 11 bases between them. The germline V gene encodes CDR1 SGHNT and CDR2 YYREEE (reference sequence). This CDR3 comprises 15 residues. CDR3 region: CASSLVYGASYEQYF. In DNA form, the CDR3 reads TGTGCCAGCAGCTTGGTTTATGGCGCATCCTACGAGCAGTACTTC.

V gene TRBV2 combines with J gene TRBJ1-4; a weak D match, TRBD1 (5 bases). This CDR3 is built from 15 residues. V was clipped by 4 bases and J by 0 bases, with 9 bases between them. Germline CDR1 and CDR2: SNHLY and FYNNEI. The CDR3 coding sequence is TGTGCCAGCAGTGTAGACAGAGCAACTAATGAAAAACTGTTTTTT. Amino acids: CASSVDRATNEKLFF.

This chain connects TRBV3-1 (or the pseudogene TRBV3-2) to TRBJ2-4; 10 nucleotides agree with TRBD2. Germline values: CDR1 LGHDT, CDR2 YNNKEL (reference sequence). The V segment lost 4 bases and the J segment 3 bases; nucleotides outside the gene matches: 6. The CDR3 is 16 residues long. CDR3 nucleotides: TGTGCCAGCAGCCCGCAGCGGGAGGGCGGCAAAAACATTCAGTACTTC. Translating gives CASSPQREGGKNIQYF.

This rearrangement joins TRBV5-1 to TRBJ2-2; 10 bases are a match to TRBD2. V was pared by 3 bases and J by 1 base, with 3 bases of the junction left unmatched. Germline V gene lookup returns CDR1 SGHRS and CDR2 YFSETQ. The CDR3 length is 16 residues. CDR3: CASSSSSGGNTGELFF. Here the CDR3 DNA reads TGCGCCAGCAGCTCTTCTAGCGGGGGGAACACCGGGGAGCTGTTTTTT.

This sequence joins TRBV6-5 and TRBJ1-2, with TRBD1 matching over 9 bases. Germline V lookup: CDR1 MNHEY, CDR2 SVGAGI. V was pared by 6 bases and J by 3 bases, with 5 bases of the junction left unmatched. The CDR3 is made up of 14 amino acids. In DNA, the CDR3 is TGTGCCAGCAGCCAGACAGGGGGAGACTATGGCTACACCTTC. It translates to CASSQTGGDYGYTF.

This chain links TRBV15 with TRBJ1-2; TRBD1 matches 7 bases. Germline loops: CDR1 LNHNV, CDR2 YYDKDF (reference sequence). The CDR3 length is 15 residues. Germline trimming cut 3 bases from V and 0 bases from J; bases unmatched to any gene: 4. CDR3 amino acids: CATSSGGQTNYGYTF. CDR3 nucleotide sequence: TGTGCCACCAGCAGTGGGGGACAGACTAACTATGGCTACACCTTC.

V usage is TRBV27 and J usage is TRBJ1-1, with D unresolved. V was shortened by 3 bases and J by 4 bases, with 18 bases between the two germline ends. This CDR3 region has 16 residues. From germline, CDR1 is MNHEY and CDR2 SMNVEV (reference sequence). The CDR3 sequence: CASSFRPGKVSTEAFF. The CDR3, as DNA: TGTGCCAGCAGTTTTCGACCGGGGAAGGTGAGCACTGAAGCTTTCTTT.

The rearrangement joins TRBV11-2 to TRBJ2-2; D is uncertain. V shed 8 bases and J shed 3 bases, with 16 bases lying between them. Per germline, CDR1 SGHAT and CDR2 FQNNGV. The CDR3 extends over 15 amino acids. The CDR3 region has the DNA TGTGCCAGCGATCCTAAGGGTTGGGACACCGGGGAGCTGTTTTTT. As protein: CASDPKGWDTGELFF. Supplemented by reference TRBV11-2 and TRBJ2-2, the full variable domain reads EAGVAQSPRYKIIEKRQSVAFWCNPISGHATLYWYQQILGQGPKLLIQFQNNGVVDDSQLPKDRFSAERLKGVDSTLKIQPAKLEDSAVYLCASDPKGWDTGELFFGEGSRLTVL.

The chain uses TRBV15 and TRBJ1-3, with D uncertain. Trimming left V 9 bases short and J 2 bases short, with 8 bases between. CDR3 size: 12 residues. CDR1 is LNHNV and CDR2 is YYDKDF in the germline V gene (reference sequence). The CDR3: CATRAPGNTIYF. For the CDR3, the DNA is TGTGCCACAAGGGCCCCTGGAAACACCATATATTTT.

Here the CDR3 reads CASSPTGGSSASEKLFF. Here the CDR3 DNA reads TGTGCCAGCAGCCCAACAGGGGGCAGTAGTGCAAGTGAAAAACTGTTTTTT. V usage is TRBV7-8 and J usage is TRBJ1-4; 9 bases are a match to TRBD1. Germline V CDR1 and CDR2: SGHVS, FQNEAQ. This CDR3 comprises 17 residues. The V and J ends lost 5 bases and 7 bases, in that order; junction bases with no gene match: 14.

The gene calls are TRBV3-1 (or the pseudogene TRBV3-2) and TRBJ2-7; possibly TRBD1 for D (6 bases). Deletions cut 3 bases from V and 3 bases from J, with 15 bases between. Germline CDR1 reads LGHDT; CDR2 reads YNNKEL (reference sequence). The CDR3 contains 15 residues. This CDR3 is CASSQAGTLLYEQYF. In DNA, the CDR3 is TGTGCCAGCAGCCAGGCCGGGACATTACTCTACGAGCAGTACTTC.

The V gene is TRBV2, the J gene TRBJ1-2; tentative D call: TRBD1 (5 bases). V was trimmed by 6 bases and J by 0 bases, leaving 8 bases between them. CDR1 SNHLY and CDR2 FYNNEI come from the germline V gene. The CDR3 runs 13 residues. CDR3 nucleotides: TGTGCCAGCAGGGGACCCGCTAACTATGGCTACACCTTC. Translated: CASRGPANYGYTF.

V gene TRBV6-5 combines with J gene TRBJ1-1; possible D gene TRBD1, 5 bases. Germline CDR1 reads MNHEY; CDR2 reads SVGAGI. CDR3 length: 12 amino acids. V was cut by 4 bases and J by 9 bases, with 12 bases left in between. The CDR3 DNA sequence: TGTGCCAGCAGTTCGACCGGGGCTCAAGCTTTCTTT. It encodes CASSSTGAQAFF.

The V gene is TRBV2, the J gene TRBJ2-1; 9 positions agree with TRBD2. The V gene's germline CDR1 is SNHLY and CDR2 FYNNEI. This CDR3 has 15 residues. J was trimmed by 3 bases and V by 7 bases; bases with no gene match: 7. The CDR3 reads CASISSTSGYNEQFF. CDR3 DNA sequence: TGTGCCAGCATTAGTTCGACTAGCGGCTACAATGAGCAGTTCTTC. The full variable domain, rest sourced from reference TRBV2 and TRBJ2-1, is EPEVTQTPSHQVTQMGQEVILRCVPISNHLYFYWYRQILGQKVEFLVSFYNNEISEKSEIFDDQFSVERPDGSNFTLKIRSTKLEDSAMYFCASISSTSGYNEQFFGPGTRLTVL.

The chain has TRBV27 and TRBJ2-1; no firm D call. Germline V CDR1 and CDR2: MNHEY, SMNVEV (reference sequence). Trimming took 8 bases from V and 4 from J, leaving 15 bases between them. The CDR3 contains 14 residues. CDR3 loop: CASASAPHYNEQFF. For the CDR3, the DNA is TGTGCCAGCGCCTCCGCCCCCCATTACAATGAGCAGTTCTTC.